One and the same sample provided the 32 T cell receptor beta chains below, sequenced in a study of blood T cell repertoires in COVID-19. The assay was immunoSEQ multiplex PCR, and TCRdb's table has in-frame clones only and misses some. The sample yields some 150,000 clones, over 80% seen once. Sequences were obtained from peripheral blood. All receptors derive from a woman in her fifties or sixties who had recovered from COVID-19.

This clone was observed at least ten times. For the CDR3, the DNA is TGTGCCAGTAGTTTTCTAGCGGGGGCCGACTACGAGCAGTACTTC. Its translation is CASSFLAGADYEQYF. This chain connects TRBV19 to TRBJ2-7; 10 nucleotides match TRBD2. This CDR3 region has 15 residues. Germline V gene lookup returns CDR1 LNHDA and CDR2 SQIVND (reference sequence). V gave up 5 bases and J gave up 3 bases; unmatched junction bases: 7.

The chain links TRBV5-5 to TRBJ2-3; D unclear. This CDR3 has 14 amino acids. Trimming left V 1 base short and J 5 bases short, with 11 bases between. Per the germline V gene, CDR1 is SGHKS and CDR2 is YYEKEE (reference sequence). CDR3 loop: CASSLLVLQDTQYF. Written as DNA, the CDR3 is TGTGCCAGCAGCTTGTTAGTGTTGCAAGATACGCAGTATTTT.

The CDR3 DNA reads as TGTGCCAGCAGTGAAGAGGGGTACCAGTACTTC. This encodes CASSEEGYQYF. The chain couples TRBV6-1 to TRBJ2-5, with D perhaps TRBD1 (5 bases). Trimming took off 1 base at V and 10 bases at J, with 7 bases between the two ends. Germline V gene data show CDR1 as MNHNS and CDR2 as SASEGT. The CDR3 has 11 residues.

This rearrangement joins TRBV6-1 to TRBJ1-1; possibly TRBD1 for D (6 bases). Trimming removed 3 bases from V and 0 bases from J, with 11 bases in between. CDR3 length: 15 residues. Germline V gene lookup returns CDR1 MNHNS and CDR2 SASEGT. CDR3 in DNA: TGTGCCAGCAGTGAGTTGACAGGATTGAACACTGAAGCTTTCTTT. Its protein is CASSELTGLNTEAFF.

The rearrangement uses TRBV27 and TRBJ1-2; TRBD1 agrees at 9 bases. This CDR3 contains 15 residues. V gave up 3 bases and J gave up 4 bases; unmatched junction bases: 6. Germline assignment: CDR1 MNHEY and CDR2 SMNVEV (reference sequence). CDR3 nucleotides: TGTGCCAGCAGTTTTGACTTACAGGGGGCCTATGGCTACACCTTC. As protein: CASSFDLQGAYGYTF.

This clone occurred a few times. This rearrangement joins TRBV9 to TRBJ1-4, with a weak D call TRBD1 (5 bases). The CDR3 loop spans 17 amino acids. Trimming shortened V by 0 bases and J by 8 bases, and 20 bases separated the two germline ends. CDR1 and CDR2 (germline): SGDLS, YYNGEE. The CDR3 sequence: CASSVAPTDNGGEKLFF. In DNA form, the CDR3 reads TGTGCCAGCAGCGTAGCTCCTACGGACAACGGGGGGGAAAAACTGTTTTTT.

The chain has TRBV7-9 and TRBJ1-2, with D unresolved. Trimming cost V 2 bases and J 6 bases, with 4 bases left between them. This CDR3 contains 11 residues. CDR1 and CDR2 from the germline V gene are SEHNR and FQNEAQ (reference sequence). The CDR3 nucleotides read TGTGCCAGCAGCTTAAGAGATGGCTACACCTTC. Protein sequence: CASSLRDGYTF. The variable domain in full, completed from reference TRBV7-9 and TRBJ1-2, reads DTGVSQNPRHKITKRGQNVTFRCDPISEHNRLYWYRQTLGQGPEFLTYFQNEAQLEKSRLLSDRFSAERPKGSFSTLEIQRTEQGDSAMYLCASSLRDGYTFGSGTRLTVV.

The rearrangement uses TRBV6-5 and TRBJ1-4; TRBD1 matches at 8 bases. The germline gives CDR1 MNHEY, CDR2 SVGAGI. CDR3 length: 14 amino acids. V shed 6 bases and J 8 bases; nucleotides not matched to a gene: 8. CDR3 bases: TGTGCCAGCAGGAACAGGGGGGCTGGAGAAAAACTGTTTTTT. It yields the protein CASRNRGAGEKLFF.

The rearrangement uses TRBV6-5 and TRBJ2-2; maybe TRBD2 (5 bases). Germline CDR1 MNHEY, CDR2 SVGAGI. The CDR3 totals 13 residues. Trimming removed 6 bases at V and 4 bases at J, with 9 bases between. Here the CDR3 DNA reads TGTGCCAGCAGGGCGGGCCTCACCGGGGAGCTGTTTTTT. Translating gives CASRAGLTGELFF.

The chain employs TRBV5-1 and TRBJ1-6; 8 bases are a match to TRBD1. This CDR3 contains 15 residues. Germline loops: CDR1 SGHRS, CDR2 YFSETQ. The V gene end was trimmed by 4 bases and the J gene end by 7 bases; junction bases not matched to a gene: 7. The CDR3 protein is CASSLLQGGNSPLHF. CDR3 bases: TGCGCCAGCAGCCTATTACAGGGGGGGAATTCACCCCTCCACTTT.

The J gene is TRBJ1-4, the V gene TRBV6-5; D possibly corresponds to TRBD1 (5 bases). Germline assignment: CDR1 MNHEY and CDR2 SVGAGI. The ends were cut back, 7 bases at V and 8 bases at J, with 17 bases in the middle. This CDR3 is built from 14 residues. The CDR3 protein is CASTRFQGWEKLFF. For the CDR3, the DNA is TGTGCCAGCACAAGGTTTCAGGGTTGGGAAAAACTGTTTTTT.

The CDR3 bases are TGTGCCAGCAGACCGGGACAGGGCTTCAATGAGCAGTTCTTC. This encodes CASRPGQGFNEQFF. The V gene is TRBV6-5, the J gene TRBJ2-1; 9 bases agree with TRBD1. The germline gives CDR1 MNHEY, CDR2 SVGAGI. The trim removed 6 bases at V and 6 bases at J, leaving 6 bases unmatched. This CDR3 spans 14 amino acids.

The chain has TRBV24-1 and TRBJ2-7; 9 positions agree with TRBD2. The germline gives CDR1 KGHDR, CDR2 SFDVKD. CDR3 length: 12 residues. As DNA, the CDR3 is TGTGCGGAGCGGGGGGACCCCTACGAGCAGTACTTC. Its protein is CAERGDPYEQYF.

The chain employs TRBV5-4 and TRBJ1-4; TRBD1 aligns across 7 bases. The CDR3 has 14 residues. Germline lookup yields CDR1 SGHNT and CDR2 YYREEE (reference sequence). V lost 4 bases and J lost 7; bases outside the gene matches: 7. Written as DNA, the CDR3 is TGTGCCAGCAGCCGGGACAGTCAAGGTGAAAAACTGTTTTTT. This codes for CASSRDSQGEKLFF.

The chain carries TRBV6-2 or TRBV6-3 and TRBJ2-1; D ambiguous. The V end was cut by 4 bases, the J end by 8 bases, with 18 bases between. CDR3 size: 15 residues. Germline lookup yields CDR1 MNHEY and CDR2 SVGEGT. The CDR3 DNA reads TGTGCCAGCAGTTCTCTCACTTCGAACGCCTATGAGCAGTTCTTC. It yields the protein CASSSLTSNAYEQFF.

This clone appeared a few times. This chain uses TRBV24-1 with TRBJ2-3; 7 nucleotides line up with TRBD2. The V gene's germline CDR1 is KGHDR and CDR2 SFDVKD. This CDR3 is built from 14 residues. After removal of 2 bases from V and 4 bases from J, the junction contained 2 bases not matched to a gene. The CDR3 loop is CATSDWGGADTQYF. Here the CDR3 DNA reads TGTGCCACCAGTGATTGGGGAGGGGCAGATACGCAGTATTTT.

This sequence joins TRBV18 and TRBJ1-2, with D perhaps matching TRBD1 (5 bases). Germline CDR1 and CDR2: KGHSH and LQKENI. Deletions cut 3 bases from V and 4 bases from J, with 18 bases between. This CDR3 has 16 residues. CDR3 sequence (DNA): TGTGCCAGCTCACCGGCAACAGGTCCCTCGTCCTATGGCTACACCTTC. Protein sequence: CASSPATGPSSYGYTF.

The chain recombines TRBV12-3 or TRBV12-4 with TRBJ2-1, with a tentative D call TRBD2 (6 bases). The CDR3 consists of 12 residues. V was trimmed by 6 bases and J by 12 bases, leaving 15 bases between them. The CDR3 DNA reads TGTGCCAGCAGCCTGGGACTCCTGGCGCAGTTCTTC. This translates into CASSLGLLAQFF.

This chain connects TRBV4-3 to TRBJ2-1; 8 bases fit TRBD2. V was pared by 1 base and J by 7 bases, with 9 bases of the junction left unmatched. Germline CDR1 and CDR2: LGHNA and YSLEER. The CDR3 has 16 amino acids. The CDR3: CASSQAPAGVGNEQFF. Written as DNA, the CDR3 is TGCGCCAGCAGCCAAGCCCCAGCGGGGGTCGGGAATGAGCAGTTCTTC.

The chain combines TRBV4-1 with TRBJ1-5; no clear D. Trimming pared 0 bases from V and 2 bases from J, leaving 8 bases between. The germline CDR1 and CDR2 sequences are MGHRA and YSYEKL. This CDR3 has 15 amino acids. CDR3 sequence: CASSQDLVGNQPQHF. The CDR3 region has the DNA TGCGCCAGCAGCCAAGATCTCGTAGGCAATCAGCCCCAGCATTTT.

The CDR3 DNA reads TGTGCCAGCAGGTCCGGGACACCACAAGAGACCCAGTACTTC. It yields the protein CASRSGTPQETQYF. The V call is TRBV5-4, the J call TRBJ2-5; weak D call: TRBD1 (6 bases). Germline CDR1 and CDR2: SGHNT and YYREEE (reference sequence). Trimming cost V 5 bases and J 2 bases, with 13 bases left between them. This CDR3 has 14 residues.

The genes are TRBV28 and TRBJ1-4; D is perhaps TRBD1 (5 bases). CDR3 length: 13 amino acids. Germline loops: CDR1 MDHEN, CDR2 SYDVKM. V was clipped by 8 bases and J by 7 bases, with 14 bases between them. The CDR3 nucleotides are TGTGCCAGCGTGTCCATAGGGGCTGAAAAACTGTTTTTT. This codes for CASVSIGAEKLFF.

This sequence joins TRBV10-2 and TRBJ2-3; D is possibly TRBD2 (5 bases). From germline, CDR1 is WSHSY and CDR2 SAAADI. Trimming removed 8 bases at V and 3 bases at J, with 18 bases between. The CDR3 length is 15 residues. The CDR3 loop reads CASRDLSFPTDTQYF. The CDR3, as DNA: TGCGCCAGCCGGGATCTCTCATTCCCGACAGATACGCAGTATTTT.

CDR3 in amino acids: CASSWVGGASFYNEQFF. The CDR3 DNA is TGTGCCAGCAGCTGGGTTGGGGGGGCGAGTTTCTACAATGAGCAGTTCTTC. This chain connects TRBV5-4 to TRBJ2-1; D is possibly TRBD2 (7 bases). The CDR3 is 17 amino acids. With 3 bases removed from V and 3 bases from J, the gap between germline ends came to 19 bases. The V gene's germline CDR1 is SGHNT and CDR2 YYREEE (reference sequence).

CDR3 protein: CASKIWQGDWETQYF. CDR3 DNA sequence: TGTGCCAGCAAAATTTGGCAGGGGGACTGGGAGACCCAGTACTTC. The chain uses TRBV6-5 and TRBJ2-5, with D perhaps matching TRBD1 (7 bases). CDR1 MNHEY and CDR2 SVGAGI come from the germline V gene. V lost 7 bases to trimming and J lost 5 bases, with 20 bases between them. The CDR3 loop spans 15 amino acids.

V usage is TRBV12-3 or TRBV12-4 and J usage is TRBJ1-2; D is uncertain. The CDR3 runs 13 residues. Trimming left V 6 bases short and J 9 bases short, with 17 bases between. The CDR3 protein is CASSPPGPDSYTF. The CDR3, as DNA: TGTGCCAGCAGCCCCCCCGGTCCCGACAGCTACACCTTC.

This clone has only a few counts. This sequence joins TRBV5-5 and TRBJ2-1; 10 bases map to TRBD2. The CDR3 runs 13 residues. CDR1 and CDR2 (germline): SGHKS, YYEKEE (reference sequence). After removal of 9 bases from V and 6 bases from J, the junction contained 6 bases not matched to a gene. The CDR3 region is CATQRGGVNEQFF. In nucleotides, the CDR3 is TGTGCCACTCAGCGGGGGGGCGTCAATGAGCAGTTCTTC.

In this sample, this clone turned up a few times. The genes are TRBV7-9 and TRBJ2-7; the D gene is possibly TRBD2 (7 bases). V lost 0 bases and J lost 0, with 15 bases in between. Germline CDR1 is SEHNR and CDR2 is FQNEAQ (reference sequence). This CDR3 is built from 17 residues. CDR3 sequence reads: CASSLARGRGNSYEQYF. CDR3 coding DNA: TGTGCCAGCAGCTTAGCGCGGGGGCGGGGTAACTCCTACGAGCAGTACTTC.

CDR3 sequence reads: CASGTGQETQYF. Written as DNA, the CDR3 is TGTGCCAGTGGGACAGGACAAGAGACCCAGTACTTC. The V call is TRBV19, the J call TRBJ2-5, with 8 bases identical to TRBD1. CDR3 length equals 12 residues. The germline V gene encodes CDR1 LNHDA and CDR2 SQIVND (reference sequence). V gave up 8 bases and J gave up 2 bases; unmatched junction bases: 1.

The J gene is TRBJ2-1, the V gene TRBV6-2 or TRBV6-3; the D gene is possibly TRBD2 (5 bases). The CDR3 totals 12 residues. Germline CDR1 MNHEY, CDR2 SVGEGT. The V gene lost 6 bases and the J gene lost 12 bases, with 15 bases spanning the gap. This CDR3 reads CASRPFEGWQFF. The CDR3 DNA sequence: TGTGCCAGCAGGCCTTTCGAGGGATGGCAGTTCTTC.

This clone was observed a few times. The CDR3 bases are TGTGCCAGCAGTCCCCCGGGTGTTTATCAGCCCCAGCATTTT. Translation: CASSPPGVYQPQHF. J is TRBJ1-5 and V is TRBV28; D gene ambiguous. Germline CDR1 reads MDHEN; CDR2 reads SYDVKM. V lost 5 bases, J lost 5 bases, and 13 bases lay in between. The CDR3 consists of 14 residues.

This rearrangement joins TRBV7-9 to TRBJ2-7; a weak D match, TRBD2 (6 bases). The CDR3 totals 14 residues. The germline V and J ends were trimmed by 7 bases and 3 bases, with 16 bases remaining between them. Germline CDR1 is SEHNR and CDR2 is FQNEAQ (reference sequence). The CDR3, as DNA: TGTGCCAGCACCCTGGATGGGGGAGGCTACGAGCAGTACTTC. As protein: CASTLDGGGYEQYF.